The subject of this entry is one TCR beta chain. Trimming removed 6 bases from V and 5 bases from J; junction bases left unmatched: 10. Germline CDR1 ENHRY, CDR2 SYGVKD. The CDR3 contains 15 residues. This entry comes from a study of blood T cell repertoires in COVID-19. Per the original methods: Reference gene primer amplification in the assay estimated nucleated cell counts. Libraries were prepared by immunoSEQ multiplex PCR; TCRdb keeps only in-frame clonotypes and omits some of them. That table supplies the V and J calls and clone size; D and trimming were determined from the DNA. The profile shows around 140,000 clones, approximately 88% of them singletons.

The receptor was isolated from a human donor in a cohort sampled during active COVID-19. V and J are TRBV10-3 and TRBJ2-1; 7 nucleotides align to TRBD1. Sample: peripheral blood. As DNA, the CDR3 is TGTGCCATCAGCGGTCCCGGGACAGCAAACAATGAGCAGTTCTTC. Amino acid sequence: CAISGPGTANNEQFF.